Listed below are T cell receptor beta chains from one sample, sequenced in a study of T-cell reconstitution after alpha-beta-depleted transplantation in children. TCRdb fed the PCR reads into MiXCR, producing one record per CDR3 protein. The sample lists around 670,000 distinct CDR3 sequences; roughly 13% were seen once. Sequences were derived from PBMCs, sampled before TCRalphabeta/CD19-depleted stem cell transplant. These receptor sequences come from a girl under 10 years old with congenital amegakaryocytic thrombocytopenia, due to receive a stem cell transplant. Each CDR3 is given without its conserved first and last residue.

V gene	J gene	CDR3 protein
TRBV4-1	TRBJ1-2	ASSQERWRANYT
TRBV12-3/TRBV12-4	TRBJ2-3	ASTPLGPDTQY
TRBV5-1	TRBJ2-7	ASSLVRGTAYEQY
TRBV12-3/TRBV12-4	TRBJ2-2	ASSFEILTGELF
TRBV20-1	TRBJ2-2	SARGGNYGVTGELF
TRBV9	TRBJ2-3	ASSVGARMAGGPGTDTQY
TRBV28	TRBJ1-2	ASSSGPGGFYGYT
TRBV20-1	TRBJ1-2	SASGQGIGYT
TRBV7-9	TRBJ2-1	ASSLPGLAGVNEQF
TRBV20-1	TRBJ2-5	SANTGVETQY
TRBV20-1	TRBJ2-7	SAYDTPGGILYEQY
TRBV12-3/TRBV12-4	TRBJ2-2	ASRPRQGPTGELF
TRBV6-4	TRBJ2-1	ASSAGELSNEQF
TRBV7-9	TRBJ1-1	ASSFGDRGAF
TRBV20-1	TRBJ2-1	SARPGTSGSGDEQF